The 18 T cell receptor beta chains below come from one sample, sequenced in a study of T cells after yellow fever vaccination. One entry per CDR3 protein results from TCRdb running MiXCR on the 5' RACE reads. The sample comprises fewer than 400,000 distinct CDR3 sequences, approximately 11% of which are singletons, and around 3.2% rests with the top ten. Sequenced here: CD4+ T cells sorted from PBMCs, sampled 45 days after the yellow fever booster vaccination. All receptors derive from a young man who received the YFV17D yellow fever vaccine.

This chain joins TRBV4-1 and TRBJ1-5, with a tentative D call TRBD1 (5 bases). V was trimmed by 4 bases and J by 6 bases, leaving 13 bases between them. The CDR3 is 14 amino acids. CDR1 is MGHRA, CDR2 YSYEKL, per germline. CDR3 in amino acids: CASSPGYGGQPQHF. The CDR3 bases are TGCGCCAGCAGCCCGGGGTACGGGGGTCAGCCCCAGCATTTT.

The chain links TRBV18 to TRBJ2-3; TRBD2 matches 8 bases. The germline CDR1 and CDR2 sequences are KGHSH and LQKENI. With 0 bases clipped from V and 4 bases from J, the junction kept 6 bases outside the gene matches. The CDR3 runs 16 residues. CDR3 amino acids: CASSPPAAGGADTQYF. The CDR3 coding sequence is TGTGCCAGCTCACCACCGGCGGCGGGGGGCGCAGATACGCAGTATTTT.

This clonotype was observed a handful of times. V and J are TRBV27 and TRBJ1-1, with 12 bases aligning to TRBD1. Germline CDR1 reads MNHEY; CDR2 reads SMNVEV (reference sequence). Germline trimming cut 6 bases from V and 7 bases from J; bases unmatched to any gene: 3. The CDR3 sequence is 13 residues long. For the CDR3, the DNA is TGTGCCAGCAGGGGACAGGGGGCGAATGAAGCTTTCTTT. This gives the protein CASRGQGANEAFF.

This clonotype was counted a few times. J is TRBJ2-2 and V is TRBV29-1; the D call may be TRBD1 or TRBD2 (5 bases each). CDR1 is SQVTM, CDR2 ANQGSEA, per germline. Trimming stripped 3 bases from V and 1 base from J, with 15 bases between. The CDR3 runs 16 residues. The CDR3 loop is CSVDVHGGLNTGELFF. CDR3 nucleotide sequence: TGCAGCGTTGACGTTCATGGGGGATTGAACACCGGGGAGCTGTTTTTT.

J is TRBJ2-2 and V is TRBV7-9; no clear D. Trimming cost V 4 bases and J 1 base, with 4 bases left between them. CDR3 length: 13 amino acids. Germline V CDR1 and CDR2: SEHNR, FQNEAQ (reference sequence). CDR3 in amino acids: CASSYQNTGELFF. In DNA form, the CDR3 reads TGTGCCAGCAGCTACCAGAACACCGGGGAGCTGTTTTTT. The variable domain in full, completed from reference TRBV7-9 and TRBJ2-2, reads DTGVSQNPRHKITKRGQNVTFRCDPISEHNRLYWYRQTLGQGPEFLTYFQNEAQLEKSRLLSDRFSAERPKGSFSTLEIQRTEQGDSAMYLCASSYQNTGELFFGEGSRLTVL.

This clonotype was seen at least ten times. This chain links TRBV12-3 or TRBV12-4 with TRBJ1-4, with D possibly matching TRBD1 (6 bases). The V and J ends lost 8 bases and 13 bases respectively, with 14 bases between them. This CDR3 spans 11 amino acids. CDR3 sequence: CASGTAGVLFF. The CDR3 coding sequence is TGTGCCAGCGGGACCGCAGGGGTACTGTTTTTT.

This clonotype has more than one count but fewer than ten. This rearrangement joins TRBV7-2 to TRBJ2-7; tentative D call: TRBD1 (6 bases). V was clipped by 5 bases and J by 5 bases, with 19 bases between them. The CDR3 runs to 15 residues. Germline values: CDR1 SGHTA, CDR2 FQGNSA. The CDR3 DNA sequence: TGTGCCAGCAGCCGACGGTTACAGGGATGGGACGAGCAGTACTTC. Translated, it gives CASSRRLQGWDEQYF.

This clonotype was observed a handful of times. This chain joins TRBV5-6 and TRBJ1-6; D might be TRBD1 (5 bases). Germline V gene lookup returns CDR1 SGHDT and CDR2 YYEEEE. This CDR3 region has 14 residues. V dropped 3 bases and J dropped 6 bases, with 10 bases sitting between them. CDR3 DNA: TGTGCCAGCAGCTCGGGACGGATTAATTCACCCCTCCACTTT. Translating gives CASSSGRINSPLHF.

This clonotype was detected only a few times. This chain uses TRBV7-2 with TRBJ1-3; D is undetermined. V lost 1 base and J 2 bases, leaving 6 bases between the germline ends. Looked up from germline, CDR1 is SGHTA and CDR2 is FQGNSA. The length of the CDR3 is 14 residues. CDR3 protein: CASSLVAAGNTIYF. CDR3 coding DNA: TGTGCCAGCAGCTTAGTAGCCGCTGGAAACACCATATATTTT.

The table lists this clonotype with a few counts. The chain recombines TRBV19 with TRBJ1-5; D unresolved. V lost 3 bases, J lost 5 bases, and 8 bases lay in between. Germline assignment: CDR1 LNHDA and CDR2 SQIVND (reference sequence). This CDR3 contains 13 residues. The CDR3 spells CASSIQMDQPQHF. In nucleotides, the CDR3 is TGTGCCAGTAGTATTCAGATGGATCAGCCCCAGCATTTT.

The table lists this clonotype with a few counts. This chain uses TRBV20-1 with TRBJ2-5; the D gene could be TRBD1 or TRBD2 (5 bases each). The V gene lost 1 base and the J gene lost 0 bases, with 9 bases spanning the gap. CDR3 size: 14 residues. Germline V lookup: CDR1 DFQATT, CDR2 SNEGSKA (reference sequence). CDR3 in DNA: TGCAGTGCTAGAGGGGGGTGGTACCAAGAGACCCAGTACTTC. Encoded protein: CSARGGWYQETQYF.

This clonotype turned up a few times. The chain employs TRBV5-1 and TRBJ2-7, with 12 bases matching TRBD1. The germline CDR1 and CDR2 sequences are SGHRS and YFSETQ. J gave up 5 bases and V 9 bases, and 6 bases lay outside the gene matches. The CDR3 loop spans 13 amino acids. DNA of the CDR3: TGCGCCACCTCGGGACAGGGGGCCGACGAGCAGTACTTC. It yields the protein CATSGQGADEQYF.

This clonotype has a count of ten or more. The chain uses TRBV7-2 and TRBJ2-5; D not certain. The ends were cut back, 6 bases at V and 5 bases at J, with 13 bases in the middle. From germline, CDR1 is SGHTA and CDR2 FQGNSA. There are 13 residues in the CDR3. CDR3 in DNA: TGTGCCAGCAGTTGGGCCCGGCGGGAGACCCAGTACTTC. Translation gives CASSWARRETQYF.

The sample holds a few counts of this clonotype. The chain links TRBV18 to TRBJ1-3; the D gene is possibly TRBD1 (5 bases). The germline gives CDR1 KGHSH, CDR2 LQKENI. The CDR3 covers 15 residues. V lost 2 bases and J lost 0, with 8 bases in between. The DNA of the CDR3 is TGTGCCAGCTCACCAATCGACAGCTCTGGAAACACCATATATTTT. Translation gives CASSPIDSSGNTIYF.

In its sample, this clonotype was seen many times. The chain couples TRBV18 to TRBJ2-3; D remains unclear. The CDR3 extends over 15 amino acids. Looked up from germline, CDR1 is KGHSH and CDR2 is LQKENI. With 0 bases removed from V and 6 bases from J, the gap between germline ends came to 13 bases. CDR3 loop: CASSPPLKGFDTQYF. The CDR3 nucleotides are TGTGCCAGCTCACCACCGTTGAAGGGATTTGATACGCAGTATTTT.

In its sample, this clonotype was seen a few times. The chain joins TRBV19 to TRBJ2-3, with 10 bases identical to TRBD2. Germline V gives CDR1 LNHDA, CDR2 SQIVND (reference sequence). Trimming at V came to 3 bases and at J to 1 base, leaving 4 bases not matched to a gene. This CDR3 region has 16 residues. CDR3 in DNA: TGTGCCAGTAGTATTGCCGGGACTAGCGGCACAGATACGCAGTATTTT. Its protein product is CASSIAGTSGTDTQYF.

This clonotype was seen a few times. The gene calls are TRBV7-2 and TRBJ2-5; D ambiguous. Trimming cost V 0 bases and J 1 base, with 6 bases left between them. Germline assignment: CDR1 SGHTA and CDR2 FQGNSA. The length of the CDR3 is 14 residues. The CDR3 spells CASSLALTQETQYF. The CDR3 DNA is TGTGCCAGCAGCTTAGCACTGACCCAAGAGACCCAGTACTTC.

J is TRBJ2-2 and V is TRBV6-5; 7 bases fit TRBD1. CDR1 and CDR2 from the germline V gene are MNHEY and SVGAGI. This CDR3 contains 16 residues. Germline trimming cut 0 bases from V and 3 bases from J; bases unmatched to any gene: 4. This chain's CDR3 is CASSYSNRGDTGELFF. The DNA for the CDR3 is TGTGCCAGCAGTTACTCGAACAGGGGAGACACCGGGGAGCTGTTTTTT.